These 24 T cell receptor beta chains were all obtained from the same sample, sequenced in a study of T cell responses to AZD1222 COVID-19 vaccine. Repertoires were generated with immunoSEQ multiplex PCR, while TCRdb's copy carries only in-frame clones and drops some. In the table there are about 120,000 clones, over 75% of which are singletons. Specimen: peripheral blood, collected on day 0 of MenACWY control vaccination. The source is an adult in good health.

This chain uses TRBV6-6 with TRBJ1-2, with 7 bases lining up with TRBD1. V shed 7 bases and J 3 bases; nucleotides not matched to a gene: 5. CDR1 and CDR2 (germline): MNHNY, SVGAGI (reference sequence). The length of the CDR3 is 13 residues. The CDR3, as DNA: TGTGCCAGCAACGCAGGGGGAGACTATGGCTACACCTTC. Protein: CASNAGGDYGYTF.

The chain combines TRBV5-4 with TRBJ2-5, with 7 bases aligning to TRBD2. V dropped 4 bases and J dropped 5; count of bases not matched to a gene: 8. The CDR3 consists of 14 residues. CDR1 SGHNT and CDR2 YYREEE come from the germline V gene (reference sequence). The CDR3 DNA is TGTGCCAGCAGCCCACTGACTAGCAGGGAGACCCAGTACTTC. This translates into CASSPLTSRETQYF.

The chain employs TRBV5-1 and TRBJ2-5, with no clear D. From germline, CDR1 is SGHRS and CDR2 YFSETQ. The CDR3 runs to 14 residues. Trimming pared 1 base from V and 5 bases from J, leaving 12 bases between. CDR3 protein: CASSLNGFRETQYF. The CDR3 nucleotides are TGCGCCAGCAGCTTGAACGGGTTTCGGGAGACCCAGTACTTC.

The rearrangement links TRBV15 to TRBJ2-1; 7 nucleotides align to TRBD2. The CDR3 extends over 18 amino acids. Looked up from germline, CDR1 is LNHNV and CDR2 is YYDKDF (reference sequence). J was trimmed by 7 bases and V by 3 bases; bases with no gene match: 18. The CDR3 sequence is CATSRSGGVIAGENEQFF. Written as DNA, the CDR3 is TGTGCCACCAGCAGGAGTGGGGGGGTAATAGCTGGGGAAAATGAGCAGTTCTTC.

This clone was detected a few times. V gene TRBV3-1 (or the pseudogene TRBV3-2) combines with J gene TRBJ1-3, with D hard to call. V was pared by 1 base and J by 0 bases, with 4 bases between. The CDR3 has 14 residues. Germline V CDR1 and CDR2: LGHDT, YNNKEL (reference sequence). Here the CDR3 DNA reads TGTGCCAGCAGCCAAGCAGCCTCTGGAAACACCATATATTTT. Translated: CASSQAASGNTIYF.

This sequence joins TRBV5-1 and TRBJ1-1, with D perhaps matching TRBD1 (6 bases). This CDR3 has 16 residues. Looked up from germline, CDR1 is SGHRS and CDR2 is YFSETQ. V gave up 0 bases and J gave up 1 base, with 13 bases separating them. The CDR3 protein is CASSLGPGVRNTEAFF. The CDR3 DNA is TGCGCCAGCAGCTTGGGTCCAGGGGTCAGGAACACTGAAGCTTTCTTT.

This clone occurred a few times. In DNA form, the CDR3 reads TGTGCCAGTAGTATCAGTCGGAATCAGCCCCAGCATTTT. It codes for CASSISRNQPQHF. J is TRBJ1-5 and V is TRBV19; D unresolved. The V end was cut by 3 bases, the J end by 4 bases, with 7 bases between. Germline loops: CDR1 LNHDA, CDR2 SQIVND (reference sequence). The CDR3 loop spans 13 amino acids.

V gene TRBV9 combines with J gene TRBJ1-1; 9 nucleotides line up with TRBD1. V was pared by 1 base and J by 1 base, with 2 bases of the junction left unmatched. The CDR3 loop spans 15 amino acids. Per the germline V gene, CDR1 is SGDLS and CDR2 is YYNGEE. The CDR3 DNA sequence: TGTGCCAGCAGCGTAACAGGGGGCTCGAACACTGAAGCTTTCTTT. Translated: CASSVTGGSNTEAFF.

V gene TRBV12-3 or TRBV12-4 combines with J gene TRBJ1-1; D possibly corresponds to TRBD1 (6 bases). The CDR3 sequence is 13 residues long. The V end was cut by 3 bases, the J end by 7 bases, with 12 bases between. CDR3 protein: CASSFRQVREAFF. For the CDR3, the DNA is TGTGCCAGCAGTTTCCGACAGGTCCGTGAAGCTTTCTTT.

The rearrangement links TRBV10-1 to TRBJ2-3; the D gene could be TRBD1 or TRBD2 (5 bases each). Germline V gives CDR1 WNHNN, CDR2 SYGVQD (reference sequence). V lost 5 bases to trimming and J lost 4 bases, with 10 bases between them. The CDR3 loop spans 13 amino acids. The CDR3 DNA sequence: TGCGCCAGCAGTCCCGGGACCTCAGATACGCAGTATTTT. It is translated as CASSPGTSDTQYF.

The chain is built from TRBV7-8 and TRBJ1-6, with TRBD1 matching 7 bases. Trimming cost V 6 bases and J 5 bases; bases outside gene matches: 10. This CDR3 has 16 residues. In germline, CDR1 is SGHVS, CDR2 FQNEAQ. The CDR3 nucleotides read TGTGCCAGCAGGGGTCAGGGGAGGGGGCATAATTCACCCCTCCACTTT. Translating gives CASRGQGRGHNSPLHF.

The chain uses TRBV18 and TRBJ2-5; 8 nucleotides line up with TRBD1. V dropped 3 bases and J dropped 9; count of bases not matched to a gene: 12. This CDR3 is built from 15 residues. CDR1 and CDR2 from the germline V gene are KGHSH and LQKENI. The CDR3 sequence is CASSPLDRASGAQYF. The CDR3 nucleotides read TGTGCCAGCTCACCCTTGGACAGGGCCTCTGGGGCCCAGTACTTC.

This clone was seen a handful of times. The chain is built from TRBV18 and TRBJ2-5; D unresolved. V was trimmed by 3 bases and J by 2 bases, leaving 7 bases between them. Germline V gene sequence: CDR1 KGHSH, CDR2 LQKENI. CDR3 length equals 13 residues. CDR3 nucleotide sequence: TGTGCCAGCTCACCGGGCAGACAAGAGACCCAGTACTTC. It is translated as CASSPGRQETQYF.

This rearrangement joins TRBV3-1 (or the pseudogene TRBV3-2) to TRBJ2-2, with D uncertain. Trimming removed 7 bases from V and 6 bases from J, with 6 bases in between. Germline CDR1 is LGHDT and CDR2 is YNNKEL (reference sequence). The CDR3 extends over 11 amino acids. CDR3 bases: TGTGCCAGCAACGCCGCCGGGGAGCTGTTTTTT. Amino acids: CASNAAGELFF.

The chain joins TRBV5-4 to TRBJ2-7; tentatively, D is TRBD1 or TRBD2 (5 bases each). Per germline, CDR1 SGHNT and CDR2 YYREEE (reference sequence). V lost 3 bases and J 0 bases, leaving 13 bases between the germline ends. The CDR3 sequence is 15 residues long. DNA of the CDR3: TGTGCCAGCAGCTCCGGGACGGCCCCCTCCTACGAGCAGTACTTC. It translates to CASSSGTAPSYEQYF.

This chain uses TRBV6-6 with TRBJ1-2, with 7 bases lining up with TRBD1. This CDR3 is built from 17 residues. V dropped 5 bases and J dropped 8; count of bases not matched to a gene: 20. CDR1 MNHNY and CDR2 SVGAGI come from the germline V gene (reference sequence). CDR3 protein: CASSREPLQGRIGGYTF. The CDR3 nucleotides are TGTGCCAGCAGTCGCGAACCCTTACAGGGGAGGATAGGGGGCTACACCTTC.

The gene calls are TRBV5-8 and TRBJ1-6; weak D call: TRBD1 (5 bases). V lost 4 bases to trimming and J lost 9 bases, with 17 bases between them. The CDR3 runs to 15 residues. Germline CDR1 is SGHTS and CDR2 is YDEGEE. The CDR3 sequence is CASSPSGTLTSPLHF. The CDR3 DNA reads TGTGCCAGCAGCCCCTCCGGGACTCTAACTTCACCCCTCCACTTT.

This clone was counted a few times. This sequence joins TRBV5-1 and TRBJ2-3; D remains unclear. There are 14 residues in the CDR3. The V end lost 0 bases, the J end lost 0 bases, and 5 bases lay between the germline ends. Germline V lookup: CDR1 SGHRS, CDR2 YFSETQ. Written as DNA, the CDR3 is TGCGCCAGCAGCTTGGCAGCTAGCACAGATACGCAGTATTTT. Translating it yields CASSLAASTDTQYF.

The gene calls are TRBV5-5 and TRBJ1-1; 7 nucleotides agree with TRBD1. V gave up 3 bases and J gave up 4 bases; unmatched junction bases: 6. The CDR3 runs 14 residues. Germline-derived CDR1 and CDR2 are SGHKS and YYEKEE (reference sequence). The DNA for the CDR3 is TGTGCCAGCAGCTCCTTAGGGACAGCCACTGAAGCTTTCTTT. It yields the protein CASSSLGTATEAFF. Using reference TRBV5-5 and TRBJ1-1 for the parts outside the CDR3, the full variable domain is DAGVTQSPTHLIKTRGQQVTLRCSPISGHKSVSWYQQVLGQGPQFIFQYYEKEERGRGNFPDRFSARQFPNYSSELNVNALLLGDSALYLCASSSLGTATEAFFGQGTRLTVV.

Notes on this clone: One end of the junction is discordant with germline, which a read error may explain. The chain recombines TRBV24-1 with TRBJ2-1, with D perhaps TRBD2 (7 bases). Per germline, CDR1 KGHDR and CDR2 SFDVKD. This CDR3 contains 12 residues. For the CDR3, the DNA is TGTGCCACCAGTGATTTTAAGGGGGGGACTATCTTC. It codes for CATSDFKGGTIF.

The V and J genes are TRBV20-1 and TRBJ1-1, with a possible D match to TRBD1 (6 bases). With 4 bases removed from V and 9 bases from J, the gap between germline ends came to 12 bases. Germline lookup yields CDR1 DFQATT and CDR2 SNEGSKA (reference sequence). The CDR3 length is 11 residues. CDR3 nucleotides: TGCAGTGCTATCTACAGGGATCAAGCTTTCTTT. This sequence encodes CSAIYRDQAFF.

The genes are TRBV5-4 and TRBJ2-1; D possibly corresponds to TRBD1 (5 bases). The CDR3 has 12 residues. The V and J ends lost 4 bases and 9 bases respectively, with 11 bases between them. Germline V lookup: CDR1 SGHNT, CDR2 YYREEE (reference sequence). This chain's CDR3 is CASSIRVSEQFF. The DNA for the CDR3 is TGTGCCAGCAGCATCAGGGTGAGTGAGCAGTTCTTC. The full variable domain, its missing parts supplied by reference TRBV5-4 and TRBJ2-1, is ETGVTQSPTHLIKTRGQQVTLRCSSQSGHNTVSWYQQALGQGPQFIFQYYREEENGRGNFPPRFSGLQFPNYSSELNVNALELDDSALYLCASSIRVSEQFFGPGTRLTVL.

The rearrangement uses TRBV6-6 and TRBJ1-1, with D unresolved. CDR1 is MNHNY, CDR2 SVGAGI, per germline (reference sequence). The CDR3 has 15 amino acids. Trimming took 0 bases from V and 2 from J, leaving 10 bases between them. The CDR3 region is CASSYSRAGNTEAFF. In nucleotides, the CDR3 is TGTGCCAGCAGTTACTCGAGGGCCGGCAACACTGAAGCTTTCTTT.

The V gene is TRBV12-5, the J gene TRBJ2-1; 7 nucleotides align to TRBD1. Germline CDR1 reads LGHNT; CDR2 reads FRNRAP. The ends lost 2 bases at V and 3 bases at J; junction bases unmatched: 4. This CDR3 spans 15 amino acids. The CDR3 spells CASGLSRGNYNEQFF. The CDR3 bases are TGTGCTAGTGGTTTGTCCAGGGGGAACTACAATGAGCAGTTCTTC.